The clone carrying this TCR beta chain was detected a few times. Naive CD8 cells, CD45RO-negative and positively selected for CCR7, excluded terminally differentiated effector memory CD45RA+ cells. Donors comprised healthy HIV-negative adults lacking recent acute infections or vaccinations. TCRdb's table, derived via immunoSEQ multiplex PCR, lists solely in-frame clones and lacks some. Among around 2,000,000 clones listed, about 93% were seen once. Per germline, CDR1 SQVTM and CDR2 ANQGSEA. This CDR3 comprises 12 residues. Losses at the gene ends were 7 bases for V and 4 bases for J; bases not matched to a gene: 6. The entry originates in a study of shared clonotypes between healthy human individuals. Study context: There were three CD4 naive, three CD4 memory, two CD8 naive and one CD8 memory plates per donor.

The chain couples TRBV29-1 to TRBJ2-5; 7 bases line up with TRBD1. This TCR was sampled from a man between 18 and 29 years old in good health. Some clones in this sample may be carry-over from other donors' samples. The sequencing sample was made of naive CD8+ T cells from PBMCs. The CDR3 is CSGKNRGETQYF. The CDR3 region has the DNA TGCAGCGGAAAAAACAGGGGAGAGACCCAGTACTTC.